These T cell receptor beta chains were read from a single sample in a study of memory CD4+ T cells and cytomegalovirus serostatus. Sequencing was performed with immunoSEQ multiplex PCR; in TCRdb, only in-frame clones are kept and a portion is missing. This sample carries tens of thousands of clones, 65% to 80% of them seen once, and the ten largest clones take 0.82%. The sample was memory CD4+ T cells from blood. The receptors stem from an adult in good health and CMV-seronegative. Each CDR3 is given with its conserved first and last residue. The order of the fields is CDR3 DNA, CDR3 protein, J gene, clone size, V gene, D gene. A D gene is named only where the DNA matches it firmly. Clone size is not always given. Where it is, it says once, few, many or a class for expanded clones.

DNA: TGCGCCAGCAGAGGGGGACGGGACAATGAGCAGTTCTTC
CDR3: CASRGGRDNEQFF
J: TRBJ2-1
size: -
V: TRBV4-1
D: -

DNA: TGTGCCAGCAGCTTAGCGTCTCGGACTTCCCGTTTGTTCTTC
CDR3: CASSLASRTSRLFF
J: TRBJ2-1
size: -
V: TRBV7-2
D: -

DNA: TGCAGCGCCTTGAATAGCGGGAGGGCCGATACGCAGTATTTT
CDR3: CSALNSGRADTQYF
J: TRBJ2-3
size: -
V: TRBV29-1
D: TRBD2

DNA: TGTGCCAGCTCGTCAACAGGAATTAGCAATCAGCCCCAGCATTTT
CDR3: CASSSTGISNQPQHF
J: TRBJ1-5
size: once
V: TRBV18
D: -

DNA: TGTGCCAGTAGTACGTTGGGACAGGGGAAGGAGCAGTACTTC
CDR3: CASSTLGQGKEQYF
J: TRBJ2-7
size: -
V: TRBV19
D: TRBD1

DNA: TGTGCCAGCAGCTTGGGGAGTAGGGTGAACACTGAAGCTTTCTTT
CDR3: CASSLGSRVNTEAFF
J: TRBJ1-1
size: -
V: TRBV5-8
D: -

DNA: TGCGCCAGCAGCCAACGGACTAGCGGGAAAGAGACCCAGTACTTC
CDR3: CASSQRTSGKETQYF
J: TRBJ2-5
size: -
V: TRBV4-1
D: TRBD2

DNA: TGTGCCAGCAGTCGCCCCGGGACAGGGAGAGGGAATGGCTACACCTTC
CDR3: CASSRPGTGRGNGYTF
J: TRBJ1-2
size: -
V: TRBV28
D: TRBD1

DNA: TGTGCCAGCGGCCTAGCGGGACTCTACAATGAGCAGTTCTTC
CDR3: CASGLAGLYNEQFF
J: TRBJ2-1
size: -
V: TRBV6-1
D: TRBD2

DNA: TGTGCCAGCAAACCGGGACTAGCGCAAGAGACCCAGTACTTC
CDR3: CASKPGLAQETQYF
J: TRBJ2-5
size: -
V: TRBV2
D: TRBD2

DNA: TGCAGCGTTGAACGGTCCGTGGGCTACACCTTC
CDR3: CSVERSVGYTF
J: TRBJ1-2
size: -
V: TRBV29-1
D: -

DNA: TGCAGCGTGGATGCTAGCGGGGGGAACACAGATACGCAGTATTTT
CDR3: CSVDASGGNTDTQYF
J: TRBJ2-3
size: -
V: TRBV29-1
D: TRBD2

DNA: TGTGCCAGCAGTTGGGGCAGCCAAGAGACCCAGTACTTC
CDR3: CASSWGSQETQYF
J: TRBJ2-5
size: -
V: TRBV6-6
D: -

DNA: TGCGCCAGCAGCTTGGAAATTGGGACGCCAGGAAACACCATATATTTT
CDR3: CASSLEIGTPGNTIYF
J: TRBJ1-3
size: -
V: TRBV5-1
D: -

DNA: TGTGCCAGCAGCTGGGGAGGGACCCCTGGGGCCAACGTCCTGACTTTC
CDR3: CASSWGGTPGANVLTF
J: TRBJ2-6
size: -
V: TRBV7-8
D: TRBD2

DNA: TGTGCCACCTGCTTAAACCTAAAAACCTACGAGCAGTACTTC
CDR3: CATCLNLKTYEQYF
J: TRBJ2-7
size: many
V: TRBV21-1
D: -

DNA: TGTGCCAGCAGGCGCACAGGGACAGATACGCAGTATTTT
CDR3: CASRRTGTDTQYF
J: TRBJ2-3
size: -
V: TRBV5-4
D: -

DNA: TGTGCCAGCTCACCATCGACAGCGAATTCGGGTCAGCCCCAGCATTTT
CDR3: CASSPSTANSGQPQHF
J: TRBJ1-5
size: -
V: TRBV18
D: -

DNA: TGCGCCAGCCGCGCCGGAGGGATTATCTCCTACGAGCAGTACTTC
CDR3: CASRAGGIISYEQYF
J: TRBJ2-7
size: -
V: TRBV10-1
D: -

DNA: TGTGCCAGCAGCTTAGTGGCAGGCGCAGGCAATGAGCAGTTCTTC
CDR3: CASSLVAGAGNEQFF
J: TRBJ2-1
size: -
V: TRBV7-2
D: -

DNA: TGTGCCTGCCGTCAGGGGGCCTATGGCTACACCTTC
CDR3: CACRQGAYGYTF
J: TRBJ1-2
size: -
V: TRBV30
D: TRBD1

DNA: TGTGCCAGCAAGCGAGGAATTAACGCGGAGGTCGGCTACACCTTC
CDR3: CASKRGINAEVGYTF
J: TRBJ1-2
size: -
V: TRBV6-5
D: -

DNA: TGTGCCAGCAGCTTAGATGGAGCAGGCGAGCAGTTCTTC
CDR3: CASSLDGAGEQFF
J: TRBJ2-1
size: once
V: TRBV7-9
D: -

DNA: TGTGCCAGCAGTTCCGACAGCCTAGCCAAAAACATTCAGTACTTC
CDR3: CASSSDSLAKNIQYF
J: TRBJ2-4
size: -
V: TRBV5-6
D: -

DNA: TGTGCCAGCAGCGTCGTAGCGGGGGGCTATACAGATACGCAGTATTTT
CDR3: CASSVVAGGYTDTQYF
J: TRBJ2-3
size: -
V: TRBV7-9
D: TRBD2

DNA: TGTGCCAGCTCACAGCTGGTCGGGGATACGCAGTATTTT
CDR3: CASSQLVGDTQYF
J: TRBJ2-3
size: -
V: TRBV18
D: -

DNA: TGCGCCAGGGGGACAGGGAAAAACATGAACACTGAAGCTTTCTTT
CDR3: CARGTGKNMNTEAFF
J: TRBJ1-1
size: -
V: TRBV5-1
D: TRBD1

DNA: TGCAGCGTCACGGGACTAGCGGGAGGGGTGGATACGCAGTATTTT
CDR3: CSVTGLAGGVDTQYF
J: TRBJ2-3
size: -
V: TRBV29-1
D: TRBD2

DNA: TGTGCCAGCACCCTTGGGGGTGGAACCGGGGAGCTGTTTTTT
CDR3: CASTLGGGTGELFF
J: TRBJ2-2
size: -
V: TRBV6-5
D: -

DNA: TGTGCCACCAGCAGAGGGGATGAGCAGTTCTTC
CDR3: CATSRGDEQFF
J: TRBJ2-1
size: -
V: TRBV15
D: -

DNA: TGTGCCAGCAGGGGACAGGGGGCTGGGGAGGCTGAAGCTTTCTTT
CDR3: CASRGQGAGEAEAFF
J: TRBJ1-1
size: few
V: TRBV6-5
D: TRBD1

DNA: TGCGCCAGCAGCCTTAGACAGGGGGCAGCCTACGAGCAGTACTTC
CDR3: CASSLRQGAAYEQYF
J: TRBJ2-7
size: -
V: TRBV5-1
D: TRBD1

DNA: TGTGCCAGCAGCACAGGGTTCTTCTACACCTTC
CDR3: CASSTGFFYTF
J: TRBJ1-2
size: -
V: TRBV6-5
D: -

DNA: TGTGCCAGCAGCTTAGCGTCTACCTACAATGAGCAGTTCTTC
CDR3: CASSLASTYNEQFF
J: TRBJ2-1
size: -
V: TRBV11-2
D: -

DNA: TGTGCCAGTAGTCTGGGGTCCGGCAACTATGGCTACACCTTC
CDR3: CASSLGSGNYGYTF
J: TRBJ1-2
size: few
V: TRBV19
D: -

DNA: TGTGCCAGCAGTTCATCGTCCGGGAGGCAGACCCAGTACTTC
CDR3: CASSSSSGRQTQYF
J: TRBJ2-5
size: once
V: TRBV7-8
D: TRBD2

DNA: TGTGCCAGCAGTCCCCTCGCCGAGCAGTACTTC
CDR3: CASSPLAEQYF
J: TRBJ2-7
size: -
V: TRBV2
D: -

DNA: TGTGCCAGCAGCAGCGACCTCACTTTTACAGCTAGAAACACTGAAGCTTTCTTT
CDR3: CASSSDLTFTARNTEAFF
J: TRBJ1-1
size: -
V: TRBV7-9
D: -

DNA: TGTGCCAGTAGTAACAATGGGGAGACTGAGACCCAGTACTTC
CDR3: CASSNNGETETQYF
J: TRBJ2-5
size: few
V: TRBV19
D: -

DNA: TGTGCCAGCTCCGGACTATCGAAGCAGTTCTTC
CDR3: CASSGLSKQFF
J: TRBJ2-1
size: -
V: TRBV2
D: -

DNA: TGTGCCAGTAGTAGTGCTAGCGGGGGCACAGATACGCAGTATTTT
CDR3: CASSSASGGTDTQYF
J: TRBJ2-3
size: -
V: TRBV19
D: TRBD2

DNA: TGTGCCAGCAGCGCCGGGGCCCCGCGGGGCCTAAAGTATTTT
CDR3: CASSAGAPRGLKYF
J: TRBJ2-3
size: -
V: TRBV2
D: -

DNA: TGTGCCACCAGCATCCGAGGGCTAGCGGGAACTAGCACAGATACGCAGTATTTT
CDR3: CATSIRGLAGTSTDTQYF
J: TRBJ2-3
size: -
V: TRBV15
D: TRBD2

DNA: TGTGCCAGCAGTGAATTGGCTAGCGGGGGGAGGGATACGCAGTATTTT
CDR3: CASSELASGGRDTQYF
J: TRBJ2-3
size: -
V: TRBV25-1
D: TRBD2

DNA: TGTGCCAGCAGTTGGGGGGGGCAGCCCCAGCATTTT
CDR3: CASSWGGQPQHF
J: TRBJ1-5
size: -
V: TRBV28
D: -

DNA: TGCAGCGCCTACGGACAGGGTTACGAGCAGTACTTC
CDR3: CSAYGQGYEQYF
J: TRBJ2-7
size: -
V: TRBV29-1
D: TRBD1

DNA: TGTGCCAGCAGTTACGAGGCGGGAGGATGGAATGAGCAGTTCTTC
CDR3: CASSYEAGGWNEQFF
J: TRBJ2-1
size: few
V: TRBV6-6
D: TRBD2

DNA: TGTGCCAGCAGCGTACGGACAGGGCCCGGCGGGGCCAACGTCCTGACTTTC
CDR3: CASSVRTGPGGANVLTF
J: TRBJ2-6
size: -
V: TRBV7-9
D: TRBD1

DNA: TGTGCCAGCAGTGAAGCGCACGGGACTACCTTATCAGATACGCAGTATTTT
CDR3: CASSEAHGTTLSDTQYF
J: TRBJ2-3
size: -
V: TRBV6-1
D: TRBD2

DNA: TGTGCCAGCAGTTACTCCCCCCCGACGGCCAACAACGAGCAGTACTTC
CDR3: CASSYSPPTANNEQYF
J: TRBJ2-7
size: -
V: TRBV6-5
D: -

DNA: TGCGCCAGCAGCCAAGCAGGACTAGCGGGAGACTCCTACGAGCAGTACTTC
CDR3: CASSQAGLAGDSYEQYF
J: TRBJ2-7
size: -
V: TRBV4-1
D: TRBD2

DNA: TGTGCCACTGGACCGGACAGGGAAGAGACCCAGTACTTC
CDR3: CATGPDREETQYF
J: TRBJ2-5
size: -
V: TRBV28
D: TRBD1

DNA: TGTGCCACCAGCCTCCGGGGGGGCCCAGATACGCAGTATTTT
CDR3: CATSLRGGPDTQYF
J: TRBJ2-3
size: -
V: TRBV15
D: TRBD2

DNA: TGCGCCAGCCGAATCCGGGACTTCACAGATACGCAGTATTTT
CDR3: CASRIRDFTDTQYF
J: TRBJ2-3
size: -
V: TRBV5-1
D: -

DNA: TGTGCCAGCATACCAGGGAGTAGGGCAGATACGCAGTATTTT
CDR3: CASIPGSRADTQYF
J: TRBJ2-3
size: -
V: TRBV11-2
D: -

DNA: TGTGCCAGTACCACAGGACAAATTACAGATACGCAGTATTTT
CDR3: CASTTGQITDTQYF
J: TRBJ2-3
size: -
V: TRBV19
D: -

DNA: TGCGCCAGCAGCTTGGCCGTCGGTTCTGGGGGCGAGACCCAGTACTTC
CDR3: CASSLAVGSGGETQYF
J: TRBJ2-5
size: few
V: TRBV5-1
D: -